This is a list of T cell receptor beta chains from one sample in a study of CD8+CD57+ T cells in acquired aplastic anemia. MiXCR, applied by TCRdb to the reads, yields one record per CDR3 protein. Of roughly 120,000 distinct CDR3 sequences in the sample, 45% to 60% were seen once. The sample consisted of sorted CD4+, CD8+, or CD8+CD57+ T cells (not recorded which) from PBMCs. These receptor sequences come from a human donor with aplastic anemia. Each CDR3 is given with its conserved first and last residue. A D gene is named only where the DNA matches it firmly. The size of a clone is reported for some rows only, either as once, few or many, or as a class for expanded clones.

CDR3 DNA | CDR3 protein | clone size | J gene | CDR3 length | D gene | V gene
TGTGCCATCAGTAGAGATACCGGGACAGAGAACTATGGCTACACCTTC | CAISRDTGTENYGYTF | - | TRBJ1-2 | 16 | TRBD1 | TRBV10-3
TGTGCCAGCAGCTTAATCGCGTTGGACGGACCCTACGAGCAGTACTTC | CASSLIALDGPYEQYF | - | TRBJ2-7 | 16 | - | TRBV11-1
TGTGCCTACCAGGGGGCAAAGCAGTACTTC | CAYQGAKQYF | many | TRBJ2-7 | 10 | TRBD1 | TRBV27
TGTGCCAGCAGGAACAGACTCAGGAACACTGAAGCTTTCTTT | CASRNRLRNTEAFF | - | TRBJ1-1 | 14 | - | TRBV5-6
TGTGCCACCAGTGAAGGGACAGGGTACGAGCAGTACTTC | CATSEGTGYEQYF | - | TRBJ2-7 | 13 | TRBD1 | TRBV24-1
TGTGCCAGCAGCTTAGCCCCCGCAGGGCACTATGGCTACACCTTC | CASSLAPAGHYGYTF | once | TRBJ1-2 | 15 | - | TRBV7-9
TGTGCCAGCACCTTAGACGGGGGCATTTACGAGCAGTACTTC | CASTLDGGIYEQYF | - | TRBJ2-7 | 14 | - | TRBV2
TGCGCCAGCAGCTTGGGGAGAGGGACACAAGAGACCCAGTACTTC | CASSLGRGTQETQYF | - | TRBJ2-5 | 15 | - | TRBV5-1
TGTGCCACCTATCCGGGACTTAAAGGGAACATCACTGAAGCTTTCTTT | CATYPGLKGNITEAFF | - | TRBJ1-1 | 16 | - | TRBV24-1
TGTGCCAGCAGCTCCAAGTTGGGCAGTTCCCCGACTTTCTCCTACGAGCAGTACTTC | CASSSKLGSSPTFSYEQYF | - | TRBJ2-7 | 19 | - | TRBV5-4
TGCCACATGGGGGGGGCAGAGACAGATACGCAGTATTTT | CHMGGAETDTQYF | - | TRBJ2-3 | 13 | - | TRBV19
TGTGCCAGCAGCTTGGGGACTAGCCTTAACGAGCAGTACTTC | CASSLGTSLNEQYF | - | TRBJ2-7 | 14 | TRBD2 | TRBV7-2
TGCGCCAGCAGTGTTGGCAGGGCTAGCGGCTCCGAGCAGTACTTC | CASSVGRASGSEQYF | - | TRBJ2-7 | 15 | TRBD2 | TRBV10-1
TGTGCCAGTAGAACCGCGGGACAGGGGTCACGGCCCCAGCATTTT | CASRTAGQGSRPQHF | - | TRBJ1-5 | 15 | TRBD1 | TRBV19
TGTGCCACCAGTGACCCCGCCGGGACCGGAGGTGAGCAGTTCTTC | CATSDPAGTGGEQFF | - | TRBJ2-1 | 15 | - | TRBV24-1
TGTGCCAGCACCTTAGGAGACGATGGCGGGGCGGCTATATACGAGCAGTACTTC | CASTLGDDGGAAIYEQYF | many | TRBJ2-7 | 18 | - | TRBV7-8
TGTGCCAGCAGTTTTAGTTCCTACAATGAGCAGTTCTTC | CASSFSSYNEQFF | few | TRBJ2-1 | 13 | - | TRBV27
TGCAGTGCTAGTTTTAGGGGTTCCTACGAGCAGTACTTC | CSASFRGSYEQYF | - | TRBJ2-7 | 13 | - | TRBV20-1
TGCAGTGCTAGGACAGGGAATTCACCCCTCCACTTT | CSARTGNSPLHF | - | TRBJ1-6 | 12 | TRBD1 | TRBV20-1
TGTGCTAGCAGCCCAGAAAGCGGGAGGGCCACGAATGAGCAGTTCTTC | CASSPESGRATNEQFF | - | TRBJ2-1 | 16 | TRBD2 | TRBV7-6
TGTGCCATCAGTGTGGAAACCGGGGGTGGCTACACCTTC | CAISVETGGGYTF | few | TRBJ1-2 | 13 | - | TRBV10-3
TGCAGTGCTAGAGATAGCAGCAGAAGAAGTGGCTACACCTTC | CSARDSSRRSGYTF | - | TRBJ1-2 | 14 | - | TRBV20-1
TGTGCTAGCTCCGGGACTAGCGGGTTCGATGAGCAGTTCTTC | CASSGTSGFDEQFF | many | TRBJ2-1 | 14 | TRBD2 | TRBV12-5
TGTGCCACCAGTGATTGGGACAGGCAAGAGACCCAGTACTTC | CATSDWDRQETQYF | - | TRBJ2-5 | 14 | TRBD1 | TRBV24-1
TGTGCCAGCAGCTCGGACAGGGGGCGCGAAGCTAACTATGGCTACACCTTC | CASSSDRGREANYGYTF | - | TRBJ1-2 | 17 | TRBD1 | TRBV7-6
TGTGCCAGCAGCATACACAGGGGCGGCTACACCTTC | CASSIHRGGYTF | - | TRBJ1-2 | 12 | TRBD1 | TRBV2
TGTGCCAGCAATGGGAGGCCCGGTTGGGAGCAGTTCTTC | CASNGRPGWEQFF | many | TRBJ2-1 | 13 | - | TRBV9
TGCAGTGCTCACAGGGGCCTATACGAGCAGTACTTC | CSAHRGLYEQYF | - | TRBJ2-7 | 12 | TRBD1 | TRBV20-1
TGTGCCACCAGCCGAGACAGGTCGCTAAATGAAAAACTGTTTTTT | CATSRDRSLNEKLFF | - | TRBJ1-4 | 15 | - | TRBV15
TGTGCCAGTGGGGAACCGGGGGACTACAATGAGCAGTTCTTC | CASGEPGDYNEQFF | many | TRBJ2-1 | 14 | - | TRBV6-5
TGTGCCAGCAGCTTTCGTCTCGACAATGAGCAGTTCTTC | CASSFRLDNEQFF | - | TRBJ2-1 | 13 | - | TRBV11-2
TGCAGTTTGGGCGGTGGAGCGGGGGGTGATACGCAGTATTTT | CSLGGGAGGDTQYF | - | TRBJ2-3 | 14 | TRBD2 | TRBV20-1
TGCAGCGCAGCGGGGCTAGCGTTGGAGCAGTACTTC | CSAAGLALEQYF | - | TRBJ2-7 | 12 | TRBD2 | TRBV29-1